This T cell receptor beta chain was captured in a study of identical twins' blood T cells. Study-wide results and limits: Shared environment remains a possible cause of twin similarity. Twins shared more top CDR3 clonotypes than unrelated donors did.

Germline V gives CDR1 PRHDT, CDR2 FYEKMQ (reference sequence). V was clipped by 5 bases and J by 5 bases, with 15 bases between them. This CDR3 contains 14 residues. This clonotype appeared many times. Its specificity is unknown. One entry per CDR3 protein results from TCRdb running MiXCR on the 5' RACE reads. The sample has 300,000 to 450,000 distinct CDR3 sequences, 28% seen once. What was sequenced was PBMCs. The V gene is TRBV13, the J gene TRBJ2-5; D is unresolved. The source is a woman between 18 and 50 years old in good health. The CDR3 DNA is TGTGCCAGCAGCCCCCCTACTGCTGAGGAGACCCAGTACTTC. Amino acids: CASSPPTAEETQYF.